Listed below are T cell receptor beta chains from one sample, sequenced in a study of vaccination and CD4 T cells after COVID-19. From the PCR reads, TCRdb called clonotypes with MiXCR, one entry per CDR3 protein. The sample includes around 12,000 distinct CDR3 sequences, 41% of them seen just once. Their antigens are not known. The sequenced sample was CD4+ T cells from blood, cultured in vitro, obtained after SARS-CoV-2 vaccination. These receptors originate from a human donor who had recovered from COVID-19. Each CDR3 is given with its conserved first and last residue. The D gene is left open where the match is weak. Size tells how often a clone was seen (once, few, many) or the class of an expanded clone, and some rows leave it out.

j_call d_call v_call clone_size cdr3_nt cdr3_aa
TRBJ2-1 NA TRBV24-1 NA TGTGCCACCAGTGAGCCAACTAGCTTACCTTCCTACAATGAGCAGTTCTTC CATSEPTSLPSYNEQFF
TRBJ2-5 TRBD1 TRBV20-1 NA TGCAGTGCTAGAGGTCCAGGGGGAAGAGTAGAGACCCAGTACTTC CSARGPGGRVETQYF
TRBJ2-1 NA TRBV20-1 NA TGCAGCGCTAGGGGTAGCAATGAGCAGTTCTTC CSARGSNEQFF
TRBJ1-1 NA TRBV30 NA TGTGCCTGGAGATTTACAGGGAGGAACACTGAAGCTTTCTTT CAWRFTGRNTEAFF
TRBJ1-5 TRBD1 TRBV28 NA TGTGCCAGCAGTCGAGGACAGGGGTTTTTAGTTCAGCCCCAGCATTTT CASSRGQGFLVQPQHF
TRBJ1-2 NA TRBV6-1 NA TGTGCCAGCGGCGGCTCCGGAGTAGTTCTAAACTATGGCTACACCTTC CASGGSGVVLNYGYTF
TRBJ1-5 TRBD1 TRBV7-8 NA TGTGCCAGCAGCCGGGGGACAGGCTCCAGCAATCAGCCCCAGCATTTT CASSRGTGSSNQPQHF
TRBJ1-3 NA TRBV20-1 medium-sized TGCAGTGCTAGAGGTGTGGGAAACACCATATATTTT CSARGVGNTIYF
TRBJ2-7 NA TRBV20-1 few TGCAGTGCTAGAATAGGGATGGTGATGCAGGGCTCCGAGCAGTACTTC CSARIGMVMQGSEQYF
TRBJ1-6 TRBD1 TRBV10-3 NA TGTGCCATCAGTACCCAGGGGGCTGATTCACCCCTCCACTTT CAISTQGADSPLHF
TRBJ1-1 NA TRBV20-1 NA TGCAGTGCTATCTCGACAATGAACACTGAAGCTTTCTTT CSAISTMNTEAFF
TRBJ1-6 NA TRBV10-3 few TGTGCCATCAGTCAAGCTAATTCACCCCTCCACTTT CAISQANSPLHF
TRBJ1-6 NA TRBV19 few TGTGCCAGTAGCAATGGGTACACCTATAATTCACCCCTCCACTTT CASSNGYTYNSPLHF
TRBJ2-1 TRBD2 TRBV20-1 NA TGCAGTGCAACCCTGGGCGGGGGGGCCTACAATGAGCAGTTCTTC CSATLGGGAYNEQFF
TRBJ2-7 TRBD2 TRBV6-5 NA TGTGCCAGCAGTTTCGGACTAGCGGGATTTTACGAGCAGTACTTC CASSFGLAGFYEQYF
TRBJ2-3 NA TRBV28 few TGTGCCAGCAGTTTGGTCCCTAAGATAGATACGCAGTATTTT CASSLVPKIDTQYF
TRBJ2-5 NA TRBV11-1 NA TGTGCCAGCAGCCCGGATTTACAAGAGACCCAGTACTTC CASSPDLQETQYF
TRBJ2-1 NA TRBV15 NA TGTGCCACCAGCAGTAGTAAATCAGGTGATGCCTACAATGAGCAGTTCTTC CATSSSKSGDAYNEQFF
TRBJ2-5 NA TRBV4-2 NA TGTGCCAGCAGCCAAGACGGGACCCGCGAGACCCAGTACTTC CASSQDGTRETQYF
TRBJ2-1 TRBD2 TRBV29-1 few TGCAGCGTTGAAGATCGTGGACTAGCGGGAGCGTACAATGAGCAGTTCTTC CSVEDRGLAGAYNEQFF
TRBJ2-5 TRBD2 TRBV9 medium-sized TGTGCCAGCAGTGCGGGGTCTGACGGCGGGAGTCGCATCGACGAGACCCAGTACTTC CASSAGSDGGSRIDETQYF
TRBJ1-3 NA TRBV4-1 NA TGCGCCAGCAGCCAAGTTCTTCAGAGCTCTGGAAACACCATATATTTT CASSQVLQSSGNTIYF
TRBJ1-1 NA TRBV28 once TGTGCCAGCAGTTCCGGGACTAAAGCTTTCTTT CASSSGTKAFF
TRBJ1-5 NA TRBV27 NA TGTGCCAGCAGTTTAGTGGCGAGCAATCAGCCCCAGCATTTT CASSLVASNQPQHF
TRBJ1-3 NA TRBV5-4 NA TGTGCCAGCAGTCCTGAGGGGCCCTCTGGAAACACCATATATTTT CASSPEGPSGNTIYF
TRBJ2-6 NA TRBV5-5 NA TGTGCCAGCAGCTTGGGTCTCTCTGGGGCCAACGTCCTGACTTTC CASSLGLSGANVLTF
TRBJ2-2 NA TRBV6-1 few TGTGCCAGCAGTGAGACGGAATTGAACACCGGGGAGCTGTTTTTT CASSETELNTGELFF
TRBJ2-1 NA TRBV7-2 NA TGTGCCAGCAGCTTAGTTCCTAACCTCGATGAGCAGTTCTTC CASSLVPNLDEQFF
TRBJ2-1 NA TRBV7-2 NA TGTGCCAGCAGCTCTCGACCAAATGGCGATGAGCAGTTCTTC CASSSRPNGDEQFF
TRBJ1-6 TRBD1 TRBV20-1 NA TGCAGTGCTAGCAGGGGGCCCTATAATTCACCCCTCCACTTT CSASRGPYNSPLHF
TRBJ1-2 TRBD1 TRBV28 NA TGTGCCAGCAGCCCAGGACAGGGGGAAGGCTACACCTTC CASSPGQGEGYTF
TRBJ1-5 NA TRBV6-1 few TGTGCCAGCAGTCCCCTAAGGGGGGGCAATCAGCCCCAGCATTTT CASSPLRGGNQPQHF
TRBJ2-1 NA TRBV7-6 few TGTGCCAGCAGCGGGGGGAGTGTGGCGACCCCGAGGGATGAGCAGTTCTTC CASSGGSVATPRDEQFF
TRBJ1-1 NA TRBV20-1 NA TGCAGTGCGGAAGTAGGATTGGGCACTGAAGCTTTCTTT CSAEVGLGTEAFF
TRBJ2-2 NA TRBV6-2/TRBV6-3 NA TGTGCCAGCAGCCGCTCCCAAGCGAACACCGGGGAGCTGTTTTTT CASSRSQANTGELFF
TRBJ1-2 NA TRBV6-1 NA TGTGCCAGCGCCTCAGGGGCGGGTAACTATGGCTACACCTTC CASASGAGNYGYTF
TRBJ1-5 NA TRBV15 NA TGTGCCACCAGCAGAGACGGGGGTGGCAATCAGCCCCAGCATTTT CATSRDGGGNQPQHF
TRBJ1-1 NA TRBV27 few TGTGCCAGCAGTTTATATGAGGACAGCAGAATGAACACTGAAGCTTTCTTT CASSLYEDSRMNTEAFF
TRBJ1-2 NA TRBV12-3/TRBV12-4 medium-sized TGTGCCAGCAGTTTCCCGGGCTACACCTTC CASSFPGYTF
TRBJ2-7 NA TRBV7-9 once TGTGCCAGCACCCCCCGGTGGGGAAGCGAGCAGTACTTC CASTPRWGSEQYF
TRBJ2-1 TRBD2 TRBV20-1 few TGCAGTGCTAGGATCCCCCAGGGACTAGGATGGAGCTTC CSARIPQGLGWSF
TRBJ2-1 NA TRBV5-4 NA TGTGCCAGCAGTTCCGGTGGGGGTGAGCAGTTCTTC CASSSGGGEQFF
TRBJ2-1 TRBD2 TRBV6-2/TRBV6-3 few TGTGCCAGCACTACCGGGACTAGCTGGTACAATGAGCAGTTCTTC CASTTGTSWYNEQFF
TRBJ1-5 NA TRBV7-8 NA TGTGCCAGCAGCTGGAAGGGCAGAGACCCCCTCCAGCATTTT CASSWKGRDPLQHF
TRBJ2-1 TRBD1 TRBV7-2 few TGTGCCAGCAGCTTGGACAGGACCGCTCAGTTCTTC CASSLDRTAQFF
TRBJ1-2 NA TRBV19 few TGTGCCAGTAGGGAACTAGGGTGGGATTATGGCTACACCTTC CASRELGWDYGYTF
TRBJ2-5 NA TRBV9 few TGTGCCAGCAGCGTATTCGAGGGAAGAGAAGAGACCCAGTACTTC CASSVFEGREETQYF
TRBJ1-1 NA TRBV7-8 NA TGTGCCAGCAGCCCCCACACTGAAGCTTTCTTT CASSPHTEAFF
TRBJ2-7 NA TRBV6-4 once TGTGCCAGCTCTTTGGGACCCTTTGACCCTCAGTACTTC CASSLGPFDPQYF
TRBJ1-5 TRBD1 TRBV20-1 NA TGCAGTGCTAGTGACAGGGACCGACTAAAGCCCCAGCATTTT CSASDRDRLKPQHF
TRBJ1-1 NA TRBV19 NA TGTGCCAGTAGTCTCCTCCGAGAGATGAACACTGAAGCTTTCTTT CASSLLREMNTEAFF
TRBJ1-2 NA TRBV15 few TGTGCCACCAGCAGAGATTACTATGGCTACACCTTC CATSRDYYGYTF
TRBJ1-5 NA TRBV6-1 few TGTGCCAGCAGTACCAGGGACAATCAGCCCCAGCATTTT CASSTRDNQPQHF
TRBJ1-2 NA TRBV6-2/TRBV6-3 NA TGTGCCAGCAGTTACTCGTTTCCCAATCGGGGCTACACCTTC CASSYSFPNRGYTF
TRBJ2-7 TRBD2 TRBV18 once TGTGCCAGCTCACGCGGACTAGCGGATATCTACGAGCAGTACTTC CASSRGLADIYEQYF
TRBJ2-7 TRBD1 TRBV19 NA TGTGCCAGTAGTGCGGGACAGGGGCCCTCCTACGAGCAGTACTTC CASSAGQGPSYEQYF
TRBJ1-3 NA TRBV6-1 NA TGTGCCAGCAGCCAGACTTACTCTTCTGGAAACACCATATATTTT CASSQTYSSGNTIYF